Each of the 14 T cell receptor beta chains below was sequenced from the same sample in a study of follicular helper T cells after annual influenza vaccination. The assay was immunoSEQ multiplex PCR, and TCRdb's table has in-frame clones only and misses some. The repertoire holds roughly 7,300 clones, 80% to 85% seen once, with 1.5% to 2% in the top ten. Time point reported: 2015-2016 season, 7 days after influenza vaccination. This material consisted of CXCR5+ CD38- circulating T follicular helper cells from blood, taken 7 days after influenza vaccination. Subset in this sample: circulating Tfh, non-naive CD4+CXCR5+PD-1+ (ICOS+CD38+ or ICOS-CD38-). These TCRs come from an adult who received the influenza vaccine.

The CDR3 DNA follows: TGTGCCAGCAGCCGAGGTACCTATCAGCCCCAGCATTTT. It yields the protein CASSRGTYQPQHF. The rearrangement links TRBV7-8 to TRBJ1-5; no clear D. The CDR3 sequence is 13 residues long. CDR1 SGHVS and CDR2 FQNEAQ come from the germline V gene. The germline V and J ends were trimmed by 5 bases and 5 bases, with 10 bases remaining between them. Based on the CDR3 plus reference TRBV7-8 and TRBJ1-5, the full variable domain is GAGVSQSPRYKVAKRGQDVALRCDPISGHVSLFWYQQALGQGPEFLTYFQNEAQLDKSGLPSDRFFAERPEGSVSTLKIQRTQQEDSAVYLCASSRGTYQPQHFGDGTRLSIL.

The J gene is TRBJ1-5, the V gene TRBV4-2; possibly TRBD1 for D (5 bases). With 0 bases removed from V and 1 base from J, the gap between germline ends came to 10 bases. Germline CDR1 and CDR2: LGHNA and YNFKEQ. The CDR3 is 16 residues long. The chain's CDR3 is CASSQERGGSNQPQHF. CDR3 DNA sequence: TGTGCCAGCAGCCAAGAAAGGGGAGGAAGCAATCAGCCCCAGCATTTT.

The V gene is TRBV5-4, the J gene TRBJ2-2, with 7 bases aligning to TRBD2. Trimming removed 0 bases from V and 6 bases from J; junction bases left unmatched: 5. This CDR3 comprises 15 residues. Germline assignment: CDR1 SGHNT and CDR2 YYREEE (reference sequence). For the CDR3, the DNA is TGTGCCAGCAGCTTGGACTTAAGCGGGGCCGGGGAGCTGTTTTTT. Protein: CASSLDLSGAGELFF.

The V call is TRBV2, the J call TRBJ2-2; D is undetermined. The germline gives CDR1 SNHLY, CDR2 FYNNEI. The CDR3 length is 14 residues. Trimming pared 4 bases from V and 5 bases from J, leaving 11 bases between. CDR3 sequence (DNA): TGTGCCAGCAGTGCCAAGGTGGGGACCGGGGAGCTGTTTTTT. Translating gives CASSAKVGTGELFF. Filled out from reference TRBV2 and TRBJ2-2, the complete variable domain reads EPEVTQTPSHQVTQMGQEVILRCVPISNHLYFYWYRQILGQKVEFLVSFYNNEISEKSEIFDDQFSVERPDGSNFTLKIRSTKLEDSAMYFCASSAKVGTGELFFGEGSRLTVL.

CDR3: CASSYRVAGESEQFF. The CDR3 DNA is TGTGCCAGCAGTTACCGGGTAGCGGGAGAAAGTGAGCAGTTCTTC. The chain combines TRBV6-6 with TRBJ2-1; the match to TRBD2 covers 9 bases. The CDR3 runs 15 residues. Germline V gives CDR1 MNHNY, CDR2 SVGAGI (reference sequence). The ends lost 2 bases at V and 9 bases at J; junction bases unmatched: 8.

A single count supports this clone. The rearrangement joins TRBV5-1 to TRBJ2-3, with a tentative D call TRBD2 (5 bases). The CDR3 spans 14 residues. Germline assignment: CDR1 SGHRS and CDR2 YFSETQ. Trimming took 3 bases from V and 1 from J, leaving 9 bases between them. For the CDR3, the DNA is TGCGCCAGCAGCTCGGGGTCTGGCACAGATACGCAGTATTTT. Protein sequence: CASSSGSGTDTQYF.

This chain connects TRBV9 to TRBJ1-1; possibly TRBD1 for D (6 bases). CDR3 size: 16 residues. The V end was cut by 3 bases, the J end by 3 bases, with 18 bases between. The germline gives CDR1 SGDLS, CDR2 YYNGEE. The CDR3 is CASSALTQGLDTEAFF. The CDR3 DNA reads TGTGCCAGCAGCGCACTAACCCAGGGGTTGGACACTGAAGCTTTCTTT.

The V gene is TRBV7-2, the J gene TRBJ2-1; 7 nucleotides line up with TRBD2. Germline loops: CDR1 SGHTA, CDR2 FQGNSA. This CDR3 comprises 17 residues. V was clipped by 2 bases and J by 4 bases; unmatched bases: 11. CDR3: CASSLFGPGLRYNEQFF. The CDR3 DNA sequence: TGTGCCAGCAGCTTATTCGGTCCGGGACTACGTTACAATGAGCAGTTCTTC.

The CDR3 loop is CSLGQYNEQFF. CDR3 DNA sequence: TGCAGTTTGGGACAGTACAATGAGCAGTTCTTC. This chain connects TRBV20-1 to TRBJ2-1; the match to TRBD1 covers 7 bases. With 8 bases clipped from V and 4 bases from J, the junction kept 2 bases outside the gene matches. This CDR3 contains 11 residues. Germline V gives CDR1 DFQATT, CDR2 SNEGSKA (reference sequence).

V and J are TRBV5-8 and TRBJ2-5; D is undetermined. CDR3 length equals 16 residues. CDR1 is SGHTS, CDR2 YDEGEE, per germline. The V end lost 7 bases, the J end lost 3 bases, and 22 bases lay between the germline ends. CDR3 in DNA: TGTGCCAGCTCTACCCCTCCCGGGCGGTCCGAAGAGACCCAGTACTTC. Protein sequence: CASSTPPGRSEETQYF.

This chain links TRBV15 with TRBJ2-3; possibly TRBD2 for D (5 bases). Per the germline V gene, CDR1 is LNHNV and CDR2 is YYDKDF (reference sequence). The CDR3 has 13 amino acids. V lost 6 bases to trimming and J lost 1 base, with 8 bases between them. CDR3 in amino acids: CATSTRGTDTQYF. The CDR3 nucleotides read TGTGCCACCAGTACTAGGGGCACAGATACGCAGTATTTT.

The genes are TRBV30 and TRBJ2-7; the match to TRBD1 covers 7 bases. With V trimmed by 3 bases and J by 6 bases, 2 bases remained unmatched. The V gene's germline CDR1 is GTSNPN and CDR2 SVGIG (reference sequence). The CDR3 consists of 11 residues. The CDR3 coding sequence is TGTGCCTGGAGGACAGGGCGCGAGCAGTACTTC. Its protein is CAWRTGREQYF.

The chain has TRBV2 and TRBJ1-5, with TRBD1 as a possible D gene (6 bases). V dropped 7 bases and J dropped 9 bases, with 22 bases sitting between them. CDR1 SNHLY and CDR2 FYNNEI come from the germline V gene. This CDR3 is 15 amino acids long. CDR3 in amino acids: CASNAQEQGNGPQHF. CDR3 DNA sequence: TGTGCCAGCAATGCTCAGGAACAGGGAAACGGGCCCCAGCATTTT. Combining the CDR3 with reference TRBV2 and TRBJ1-5 gives the whole variable domain EPEVTQTPSHQVTQMGQEVILRCVPISNHLYFYWYRQILGQKVEFLVSFYNNEISEKSEIFDDQFSVERPDGSNFTLKIRSTKLEDSAMYFCASNAQEQGNGPQHFGDGTRLSIL.

This sequence joins TRBV29-1 and TRBJ2-5, with TRBD1 matching over 9 bases. V dropped 4 bases and J dropped 3; count of bases not matched to a gene: 3. The length of the CDR3 is 13 residues. The germline CDR1 and CDR2 sequences are SQVTM and ANQGSEA. CDR3 in DNA: TGCAGCGTTGTGGGACAGGGTAAAGAGACCCAGTACTTC. As protein: CSVVGQGKETQYF. Full variable domain (missing parts from reference TRBV29-1 and TRBJ2-5): SAVISQKPSRDICQRGTSLTIQCQVDSQVTMMFWYRQQPGQSLTLIATANQGSEATYESGFVIDKFPISRPNLTFSTLTVSNMSPEDSSIYLCSVVGQGKETQYFGPGTRLLVL.